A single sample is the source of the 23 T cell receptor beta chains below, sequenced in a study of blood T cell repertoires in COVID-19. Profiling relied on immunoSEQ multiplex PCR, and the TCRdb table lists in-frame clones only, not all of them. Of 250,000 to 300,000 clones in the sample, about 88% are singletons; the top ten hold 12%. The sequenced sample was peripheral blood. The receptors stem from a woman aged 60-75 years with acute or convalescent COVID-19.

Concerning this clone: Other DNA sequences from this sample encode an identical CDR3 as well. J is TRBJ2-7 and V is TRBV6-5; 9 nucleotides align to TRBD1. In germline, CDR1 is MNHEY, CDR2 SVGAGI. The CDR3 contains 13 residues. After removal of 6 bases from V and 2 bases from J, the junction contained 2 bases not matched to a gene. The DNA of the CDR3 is TGTGCCAGCAGGCGACAGGGGGCCTACGAGCAGTACTTC. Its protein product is CASRRQGAYEQYF.

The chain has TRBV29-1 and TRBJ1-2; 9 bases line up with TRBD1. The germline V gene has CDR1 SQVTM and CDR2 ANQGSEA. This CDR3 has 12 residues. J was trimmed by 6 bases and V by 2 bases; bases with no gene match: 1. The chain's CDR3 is CSVETGGDGYTF. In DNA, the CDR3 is TGCAGCGTTGAAACAGGGGGCGATGGCTACACCTTC. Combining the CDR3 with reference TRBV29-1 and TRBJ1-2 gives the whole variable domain SAVISQKPSRDICQRGTSLTIQCQVDSQVTMMFWYRQQPGQSLTLIATANQGSEATYESGFVIDKFPISRPNLTFSTLTVSNMSPEDSSIYLCSVETGGDGYTFGSGTRLTVV.

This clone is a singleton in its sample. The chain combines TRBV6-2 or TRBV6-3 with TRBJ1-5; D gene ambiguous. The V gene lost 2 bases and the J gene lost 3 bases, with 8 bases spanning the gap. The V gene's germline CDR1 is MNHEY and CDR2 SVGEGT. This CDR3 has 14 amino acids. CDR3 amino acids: CASSYDSPNQPQHF. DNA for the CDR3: TGTGCCAGCAGTTACGATAGCCCCAATCAGCCCCAGCATTTT.

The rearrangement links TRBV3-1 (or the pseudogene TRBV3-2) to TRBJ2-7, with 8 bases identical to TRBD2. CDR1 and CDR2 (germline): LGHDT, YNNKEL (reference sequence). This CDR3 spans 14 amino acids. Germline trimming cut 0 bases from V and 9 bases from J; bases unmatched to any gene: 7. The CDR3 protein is CASSQDVAGSRQYF. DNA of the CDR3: TGTGCCAGCAGCCAAGATGTAGCGGGATCCCGGCAGTACTTC.

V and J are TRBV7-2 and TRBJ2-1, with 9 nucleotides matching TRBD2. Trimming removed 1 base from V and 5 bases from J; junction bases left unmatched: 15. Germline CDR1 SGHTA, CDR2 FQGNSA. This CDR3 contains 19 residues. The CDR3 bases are TGTGCCAGCAGCTTAGAATTTTTTCTAGCGGGACCCTTTGACAATGAGCAGTTCTTC. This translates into CASSLEFFLAGPFDNEQFF.

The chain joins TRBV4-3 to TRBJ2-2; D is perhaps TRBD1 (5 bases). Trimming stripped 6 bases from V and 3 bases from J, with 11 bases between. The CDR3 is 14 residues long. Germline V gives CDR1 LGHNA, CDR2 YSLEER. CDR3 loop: CASRSQGDTGELFF. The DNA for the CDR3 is TGCGCCAGCAGATCCCAGGGTGACACCGGGGAGCTGTTTTTT.

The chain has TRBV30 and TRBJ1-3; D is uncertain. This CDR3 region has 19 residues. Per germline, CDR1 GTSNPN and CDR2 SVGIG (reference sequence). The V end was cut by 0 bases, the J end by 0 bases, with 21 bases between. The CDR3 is CAWSVTRRTHHLSGNTIYF. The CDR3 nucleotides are TGTGCCTGGAGTGTAACCAGGAGGACCCATCACCTCTCTGGAAACACCATATATTTT. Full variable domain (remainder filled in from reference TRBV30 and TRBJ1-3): SQTIHQWPATLVQPVGSPLSLECTVEGTSNPNLYWYRQAAGRGLQLLFYSVGIGQISSEVPQNLSASRPQDRQFILSSKKLLLSDSGFYLCAWSVTRRTHHLSGNTIYFGEGSWLTVV.

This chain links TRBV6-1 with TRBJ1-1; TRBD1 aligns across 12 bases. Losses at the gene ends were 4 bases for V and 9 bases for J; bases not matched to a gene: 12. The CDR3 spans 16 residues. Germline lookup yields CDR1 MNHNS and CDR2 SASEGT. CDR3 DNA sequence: TGTGCCAGCAGTGCGCACCGGGACAGGGGGCTCCGTAAAGCTTTCTTT. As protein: CASSAHRDRGLRKAFF.

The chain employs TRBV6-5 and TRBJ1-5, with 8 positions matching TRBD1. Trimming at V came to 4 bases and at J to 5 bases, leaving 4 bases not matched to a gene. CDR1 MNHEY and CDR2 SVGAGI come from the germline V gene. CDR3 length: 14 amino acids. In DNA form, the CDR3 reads TGTGCCAGCAGTTGGACAGGGCGGCATCAGCCCCAGCATTTT. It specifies CASSWTGRHQPQHF.

CDR3 in DNA: TGTGCCACCAGCAGAGGGAATACACTAGAGCCCCAGCATTTT. It translates to CATSRGNTLEPQHF. The chain is built from TRBV15 and TRBJ1-5; D remains ambiguous. The V gene lost 1 base and the J gene lost 8 bases, with 12 bases spanning the gap. The CDR3 sequence is 14 residues long. Per germline, CDR1 LNHNV and CDR2 YYDKDF (reference sequence).

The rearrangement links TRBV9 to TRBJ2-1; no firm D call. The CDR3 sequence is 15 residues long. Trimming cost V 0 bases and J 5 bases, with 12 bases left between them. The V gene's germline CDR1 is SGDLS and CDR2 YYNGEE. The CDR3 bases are TGTGCCAGCAGCGTAGATCCCAAACATGACAATGAGCAGTTCTTC. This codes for CASSVDPKHDNEQFF.

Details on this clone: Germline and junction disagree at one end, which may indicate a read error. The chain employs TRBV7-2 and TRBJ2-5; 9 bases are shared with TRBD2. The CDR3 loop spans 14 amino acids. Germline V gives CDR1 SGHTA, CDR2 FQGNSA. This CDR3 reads CASSLAGVEKTQYF. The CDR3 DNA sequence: TGTGCCAGCAGTTTAGCGGGAGTGGAGAAGACCCAGTACTTC.

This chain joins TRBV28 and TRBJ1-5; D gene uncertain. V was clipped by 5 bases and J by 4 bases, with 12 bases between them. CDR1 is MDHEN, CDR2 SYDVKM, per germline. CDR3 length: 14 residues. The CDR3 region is CASSNGGNNQPQHF. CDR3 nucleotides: TGTGCCAGCAGTAACGGCGGGAATAATCAGCCCCAGCATTTT.

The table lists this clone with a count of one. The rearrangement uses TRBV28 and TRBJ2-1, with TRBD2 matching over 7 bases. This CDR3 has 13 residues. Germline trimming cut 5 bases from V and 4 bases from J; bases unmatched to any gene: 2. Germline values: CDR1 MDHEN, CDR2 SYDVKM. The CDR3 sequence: CASSSGTYNEQFF. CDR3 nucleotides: TGTGCCAGCAGTAGCGGGACTTACAATGAGCAGTTCTTC.

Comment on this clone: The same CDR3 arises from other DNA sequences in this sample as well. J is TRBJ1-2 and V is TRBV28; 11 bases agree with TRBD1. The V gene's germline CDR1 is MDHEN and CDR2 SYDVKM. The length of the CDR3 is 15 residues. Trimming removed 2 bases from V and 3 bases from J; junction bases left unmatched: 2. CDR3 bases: TGTGCCAGCAGTTTACCGGGACAGGGGGACTATGGCTACACCTTC. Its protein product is CASSLPGQGDYGYTF.

This CDR3 is CASSQDAAGWYNEQFF. CDR3 nucleotides: TGTGCCAGCAGCCAAGATGCAGCGGGGTGGTACAATGAGCAGTTCTTC. The rearrangement joins TRBV3-1 (or the pseudogene TRBV3-2) to TRBJ2-1; 7 bases map to TRBD2. This CDR3 is built from 16 residues. Germline V gene data show CDR1 as LGHDT and CDR2 as YNNKEL (reference sequence). Trimming at V came to 0 bases and at J to 4 bases, leaving 6 bases not matched to a gene.

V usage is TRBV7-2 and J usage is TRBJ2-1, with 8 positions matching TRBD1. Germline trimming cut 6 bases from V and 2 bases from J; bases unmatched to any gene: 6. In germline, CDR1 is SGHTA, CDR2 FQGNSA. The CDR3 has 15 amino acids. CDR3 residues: CASRENRGTYNEQFF. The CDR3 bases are TGTGCCAGCAGAGAAAACAGGGGGACCTACAATGAGCAGTTCTTC.

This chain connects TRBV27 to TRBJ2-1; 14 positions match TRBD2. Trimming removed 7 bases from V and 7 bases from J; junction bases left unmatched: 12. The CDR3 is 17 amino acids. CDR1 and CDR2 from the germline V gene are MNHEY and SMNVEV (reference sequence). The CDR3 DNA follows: TGTGCCAGCAAGAGGGGGGAGGGGACTAGCGGGAGAAATGAGCAGTTCTTC. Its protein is CASKRGEGTSGRNEQFF.

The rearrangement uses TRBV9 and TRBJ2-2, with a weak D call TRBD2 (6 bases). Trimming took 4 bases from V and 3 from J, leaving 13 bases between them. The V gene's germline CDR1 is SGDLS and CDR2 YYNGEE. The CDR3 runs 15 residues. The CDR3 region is CASSLWGTYTGELFF. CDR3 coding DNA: TGTGCCAGCAGCCTTTGGGGGACTTACACCGGGGAGCTGTTTTTT.

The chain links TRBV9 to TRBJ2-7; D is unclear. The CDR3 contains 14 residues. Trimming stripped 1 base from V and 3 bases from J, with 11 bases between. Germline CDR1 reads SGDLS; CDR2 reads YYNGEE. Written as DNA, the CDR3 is TGTGCCAGCAGCGTATCCGGGTCCCACTACGAGCAGTACTTC. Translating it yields CASSVSGSHYEQYF.

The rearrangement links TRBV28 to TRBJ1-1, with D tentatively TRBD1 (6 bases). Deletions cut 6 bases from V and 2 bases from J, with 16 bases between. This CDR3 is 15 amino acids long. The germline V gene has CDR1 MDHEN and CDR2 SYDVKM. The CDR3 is CASRSSTGFNTEAFF. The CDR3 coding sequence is TGTGCCAGCAGGTCCTCGACAGGATTCAACACTGAAGCTTTCTTT.

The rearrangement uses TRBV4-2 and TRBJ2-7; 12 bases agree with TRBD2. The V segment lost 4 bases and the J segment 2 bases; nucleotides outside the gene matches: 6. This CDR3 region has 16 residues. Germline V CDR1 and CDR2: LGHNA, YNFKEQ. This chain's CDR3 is CASSPNPSGRAYEQYF. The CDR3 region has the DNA TGTGCCAGCAGCCCGAACCCTAGCGGGAGGGCCTACGAGCAGTACTTC.

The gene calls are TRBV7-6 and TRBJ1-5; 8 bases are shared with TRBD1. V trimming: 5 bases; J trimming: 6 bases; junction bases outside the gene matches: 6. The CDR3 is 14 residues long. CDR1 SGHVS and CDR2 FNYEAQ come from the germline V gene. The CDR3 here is CASSPLTGAQPQHF. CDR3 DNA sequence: TGTGCCAGCAGCCCCCTGACAGGGGCTCAGCCCCAGCATTTT.